Listed here are 30 T cell receptor beta chains from one sample, sequenced in a study of blood T cell repertoires in COVID-19. Clones were sequenced by immunoSEQ multiplex PCR, and TCRdb holds only the in-frame ones, with some missing. Of tens of thousands of clones listed, approximately 85% are singletons. Sample: peripheral blood. All receptors come from a human donor in a cohort sampled during active COVID-19.

The chain combines TRBV6-2 or TRBV6-3 with TRBJ1-2; 8 bases agree with TRBD1. The J segment lost 6 bases and the V segment lost 4 bases, leaving 7 bases of the junction unmatched. Germline assignment: CDR1 MNHEY and CDR2 SVGEGT. This CDR3 contains 14 residues. The CDR3 protein is CASSSQGARDGYTF. For the CDR3, the DNA is TGTGCCAGCAGTTCCCAGGGGGCGCGGGATGGCTACACCTTC.

The chain carries TRBV21-1 and TRBJ2-7; TRBD1 reflects the table's D call only, with no check against the DNA. TRBV21-1 is designated a pseudogene. CDR3 size: 19 residues. This chain's CDR3 is CASSKVRDREPLTLYEQYF. CDR3 sequence (DNA): TGTGCCAGCAGCAAGGTCCGGGACAGGGAACCTCTTACCCTCTACGAGCAGTACTTC.

The J gene is TRBJ2-3, the V gene TRBV2, with a possible D match to TRBD2 (6 bases). The CDR3 has 13 residues. Trimming cost V 11 bases and J 3 bases, with 15 bases left between them. CDR1 and CDR2 (germline): SNHLY, FYNNEI. This CDR3 is CASLLARTDTQYF. In nucleotides, the CDR3 is TGTGCCTCCTTGCTAGCGAGGACAGATACGCAGTATTTT.

The V call is TRBV27, the J call TRBJ1-1; 12 positions agree with TRBD1. V dropped 4 bases and J dropped 3; count of bases not matched to a gene: 9. This CDR3 is built from 17 residues. Germline V CDR1 and CDR2: MNHEY, SMNVEV (reference sequence). The CDR3 reads CASSSGTGGASYTEAFF. The DNA of the CDR3 is TGTGCCAGCAGTTCTGGGACAGGGGGCGCGAGTTACACTGAAGCTTTCTTT.

This chain uses TRBV24-1 with TRBJ2-3; 9 bases agree with TRBD2. The CDR3 has 20 amino acids. CDR1 is KGHDR and CDR2 is SFDVKD in the germline V gene. V shed 4 bases and J 2 bases; nucleotides not matched to a gene: 18. In DNA form, the CDR3 reads TGTGCCACCAGTGACGCCATGACTAGCGGTTGGGGGGAAACCACAGATACGCAGTATTTT. Translation: CATSDAMTSGWGETTDTQYF.

The CDR3, as DNA: TGTGCCAGCTCACCACGGGCACAGGGTCAGAACACTGAAGCTTTCTTT. Protein: CASSPRAQGQNTEAFF. The chain combines TRBV18 with TRBJ1-1, with D perhaps matching TRBD1 (6 bases). The germline V and J ends were trimmed by 1 base and 1 base, with 13 bases remaining between them. The CDR3 has 16 residues. Germline lookup yields CDR1 KGHSH and CDR2 LQKENI.

Written as DNA, the CDR3 is TGTGCCAGCAGCAGACCCGGGACAGAATACAATGAGCAGTTCTTC. This sequence encodes CASSRPGTEYNEQFF. The chain joins TRBV5-8 to TRBJ2-1, with 7 bases that match TRBD1. Germline V gene data show CDR1 as SGHTS and CDR2 as YDEGEE. With V trimmed by 4 bases and J by 4 bases, 8 bases remained unmatched. The CDR3 length is 15 residues.

The chain recombines TRBV6-5 with TRBJ2-2; 9 bases are a match to TRBD1. The CDR3 sequence is 14 residues long. The V gene's germline CDR1 is MNHEY and CDR2 SVGAGI. Unmatched junction bases numbered 7, after V lost 8 bases and J lost 6 bases. The CDR3 sequence: CASLGQGGPGELFF. The CDR3 nucleotides are TGTGCCAGCTTGGGACAGGGTGGACCCGGGGAGCTGTTTTTT.

This rearrangement joins TRBV6-2 or TRBV6-3 to TRBJ2-3, with 11 positions matching TRBD2. After removal of 4 bases from V and 8 bases from J, the junction contained 26 bases not matched to a gene. The CDR3 has 21 amino acids. The germline V gene has CDR1 MNHEY and CDR2 SVGEGT. CDR3 bases: TGTGCCAGCAGTTTATCCCTCTCCACGACCGTAGCGGGGGGGGAAGGAGGTACGCAGTATTTT. Translated, it gives CASSLSLSTTVAGGEGGTQYF.

The chain couples TRBV7-2 to TRBJ2-1; 9 bases agree with TRBD2. CDR3 length: 14 residues. V trimming: 6 bases; J trimming: 9 bases; junction bases outside the gene matches: 9. CDR1 is SGHTA and CDR2 is FQGNSA in the germline V gene. For the CDR3, the DNA is TGTGCCAGCAGTCAGTCTGCGGGAGGGGCTGAGCAGTTCTTC. As protein: CASSQSAGGAEQFF.

V gene TRBV5-1 combines with J gene TRBJ2-2; D is possibly TRBD1 (6 bases). The CDR3 has 14 amino acids. Per germline, CDR1 SGHRS and CDR2 YFSETQ. The V end lost 4 bases, the J end lost 5 bases, and 12 bases lay between the germline ends. CDR3 coding DNA: TGCGCCAGCAGCCACGGACAGAATACCGGGGAGCTGTTTTTT. This sequence encodes CASSHGQNTGELFF.

This sequence joins TRBV10-3 and TRBJ1-4, with D uncertain. There are 12 residues in the CDR3. V lost 6 bases to trimming and J lost 4 bases, with 6 bases between them. Germline CDR1 ENHRY, CDR2 SYGVKD. The CDR3 loop is CAISQINEKLFF. CDR3 nucleotides: TGTGCCATCAGCCAGATTAATGAAAAACTGTTTTTT.

This chain joins TRBV2 and TRBJ1-4; D is undetermined. Germline V lookup: CDR1 SNHLY, CDR2 FYNNEI. This CDR3 is built from 15 residues. V was pared by 2 bases and J by 8 bases, with 15 bases between. The chain's CDR3 is CASSEMGTAGEKLFF. DNA for the CDR3: TGTGCCAGCAGTGAAATGGGCACGGCGGGAGAAAAACTGTTTTTT.

This chain joins TRBV3-1 (or the pseudogene TRBV3-2) and TRBJ1-2, with 9 bases identical to TRBD1. CDR3 size: 15 residues. Looked up from germline, CDR1 is LGHDT and CDR2 is YNNKEL (reference sequence). V gave up 4 bases and J gave up 9 bases; unmatched junction bases: 12. The CDR3, as DNA: TGTGCCAGCAGCCCCGAAAGGGACAGGGTCATAAGCTACACCTTC. Protein product: CASSPERDRVISYTF.

The chain uses TRBV11-3 and TRBJ2-1, with D possibly being TRBD2 (6 bases). The CDR3 sequence is 14 residues long. CDR1 and CDR2 (germline): SGHNT, YENEEA. The V gene lost 3 bases and the J gene lost 4 bases, with 10 bases spanning the gap. The CDR3 nucleotides read TGTGCCAGCAGCTTCGAGGGACTTTACAATGAGCAGTTCTTC. It translates to CASSFEGLYNEQFF.

CDR3 nucleotides: TGTGCCAGCTCACCAACCGACAGGGAAAGCAATCAGCCCCAGCATTTT. This translates into CASSPTDRESNQPQHF. The chain uses TRBV18 and TRBJ1-5; 7 bases are a match to TRBD1. Germline assignment: CDR1 KGHSH and CDR2 LQKENI. The CDR3 totals 16 residues. J lost 1 base, V lost 2 bases, and 5 bases had no gene match.

This clone appeared a few times. The chain uses TRBV7-9 and TRBJ1-3; no reliable D call. The CDR3 is made up of 17 amino acids. Germline lookup yields CDR1 SEHNR and CDR2 FQNEAQ (reference sequence). V lost 6 bases and J lost 4, with 22 bases in between. The CDR3 sequence is CASSLRLQASRGNTIYF. In DNA form, the CDR3 reads TGTGCCAGCAGTTTAAGGCTTCAGGCCTCGCGAGGAAACACCATATATTTT.

The rearrangement uses TRBV27 and TRBJ2-3; D might be TRBD2 (5 bases). CDR1 MNHEY and CDR2 SMNVEV come from the germline V gene (reference sequence). With 1 base removed from V and 6 bases from J, the gap between germline ends came to 14 bases. The CDR3 runs 15 residues. In DNA form, the CDR3 reads TGTGCCAGCAGTTTATTCGGTAGCGAGCAGGATACGCAGTATTTT. This encodes CASSLFGSEQDTQYF.

The V gene is TRBV6-5, the J gene TRBJ1-1; 7 bases map to TRBD1. Germline V lookup: CDR1 MNHEY, CDR2 SVGAGI. CDR3 length: 15 amino acids. V trimming: 7 bases; J trimming: 4 bases; junction bases outside the gene matches: 12. The CDR3 region is CASTLTGLGSTEAFF. CDR3 in DNA: TGTGCCAGCACCCTGACAGGGCTCGGTAGCACTGAAGCTTTCTTT.

The gene calls are TRBV28 and TRBJ1-1, with D possibly TRBD1 on 6 matching bases. CDR3 length: 14 amino acids. V lost 5 bases and J 3 bases, leaving 13 bases between the germline ends. Germline V gene sequence: CDR1 MDHEN, CDR2 SYDVKM. As DNA, the CDR3 is TGTGCCAGCAGTCCCACAGGGAGGGACACTGAAGCTTTCTTT. It specifies CASSPTGRDTEAFF.

The J gene is TRBJ2-2, the V gene TRBV5-1, with D possibly being TRBD1 (5 bases). V lost 0 bases and J lost 4, with 10 bases in between. Germline CDR1 is SGHRS and CDR2 is YFSETQ. The CDR3 length is 15 residues. Here the CDR3 DNA reads TGCGCCAGCAGCTTGGCCGGCCAGGGCACCGGGGAGCTGTTTTTT. Residues: CASSLAGQGTGELFF.

The rearrangement uses TRBV7-6 and TRBJ2-5, with 9 nucleotides matching TRBD1. The CDR3 contains 14 residues. Losses at the gene ends were 9 bases for V and 2 bases for J; bases not matched to a gene: 7. Germline loops: CDR1 SGHVS, CDR2 FNYEAQ. The CDR3 protein is CASQPGTGQETQYF. The CDR3 DNA is TGTGCCAGTCAACCAGGGACAGGGCAAGAGACCCAGTACTTC.

The gene calls are TRBV2 and TRBJ1-2, with 9 bases aligning to TRBD1. The junction had 9 bases not matched to a gene; V was cut back by 5 bases and J by 8 bases. This CDR3 spans 14 amino acids. The germline V gene encodes CDR1 SNHLY and CDR2 FYNNEI. The CDR3 nucleotides are TGTGCCAGCAGTCAAGAACAGGGGGCAGGGGGCTACACCTTC. It codes for CASSQEQGAGGYTF.

The chain is built from TRBV6-6 and TRBJ1-5, with 9 nucleotides matching TRBD1. Germline V lookup: CDR1 MNHNY, CDR2 SVGAGI (reference sequence). This CDR3 contains 17 residues. V lost 5 bases, J lost 7 bases, and 15 bases stayed unmatched. The CDR3 sequence is CASSPPGGGQGGQPQHF. CDR3 sequence (DNA): TGTGCCAGCAGTCCCCCCGGGGGGGGACAGGGTGGACAGCCCCAGCATTTT.

This clone was seen only once. The CDR3 sequence is CASSLTSGHGGHEQFF. DNA for the CDR3: TGTGCCAGCAGCCTGACTTCCGGACACGGGGGACATGAGCAGTTCTTC. The chain combines TRBV5-6 with TRBJ2-1; maybe TRBD2 (6 bases). The germline CDR1 and CDR2 sequences are SGHDT and YYEEEE. The CDR3 contains 16 residues. The V end lost 4 bases, the J end lost 8 bases, and 22 bases lay between the germline ends.

The chain links TRBV7-9 to TRBJ2-6, with D unresolved. CDR3 length: 14 residues. Germline V gene data show CDR1 as SEHNR and CDR2 as FQNEAQ (reference sequence). Trimming pared 5 bases from V and 2 bases from J, leaving 7 bases between. The CDR3 loop is CASSPGPGANVLTF. CDR3 coding DNA: TGTGCCAGCAGCCCTGGGCCTGGGGCCAACGTCCTGACTTTC.

The chain links TRBV5-1 to TRBJ2-2; D is undetermined. CDR1 SGHRS and CDR2 YFSETQ come from the germline V gene. The CDR3 totals 15 residues. Trimming shortened V by 0 bases and J by 0 bases, and 6 bases separated the two germline ends. The CDR3 protein is CASSLDRPNTGELFF. In DNA form, the CDR3 reads TGCGCCAGCAGCTTGGACAGACCGAACACCGGGGAGCTGTTTTTT.

The V gene is TRBV10-3, the J gene TRBJ2-1; 7 bases fit TRBD1. Germline values: CDR1 ENHRY, CDR2 SYGVKD. The trim removed 9 bases at V and 6 bases at J, leaving 2 bases unmatched. The CDR3 runs to 11 residues. The CDR3 reads CAIQGINEQFF. The CDR3 nucleotides are TGTGCCATACAGGGGATCAATGAGCAGTTCTTC.

V usage is TRBV5-1 and J usage is TRBJ1-1; 8 bases line up with TRBD1. The trim removed 5 bases at V and 4 bases at J, leaving 7 bases unmatched. The CDR3 has 14 amino acids. CDR1 and CDR2 from the germline V gene are SGHRS and YFSETQ. CDR3 protein: CASSVDRATTEAFF. In nucleotides, the CDR3 is TGCGCCAGCAGTGTGGACAGGGCTACCACTGAAGCTTTCTTT.

A single count supports this clone. The rearrangement uses TRBV5-6 and TRBJ1-3; TRBD1 matches 10 bases. The CDR3 totals 18 residues. The J segment lost 0 bases and the V segment lost 4 bases, leaving 10 bases of the junction unmatched. CDR1 is SGHDT, CDR2 YYEEEE, per germline. The CDR3 region is CASSPGTGALHSGNTIYF. In DNA, the CDR3 is TGTGCCAGCAGCCCCGGGACAGGGGCGTTACACTCTGGAAACACCATATATTTT.